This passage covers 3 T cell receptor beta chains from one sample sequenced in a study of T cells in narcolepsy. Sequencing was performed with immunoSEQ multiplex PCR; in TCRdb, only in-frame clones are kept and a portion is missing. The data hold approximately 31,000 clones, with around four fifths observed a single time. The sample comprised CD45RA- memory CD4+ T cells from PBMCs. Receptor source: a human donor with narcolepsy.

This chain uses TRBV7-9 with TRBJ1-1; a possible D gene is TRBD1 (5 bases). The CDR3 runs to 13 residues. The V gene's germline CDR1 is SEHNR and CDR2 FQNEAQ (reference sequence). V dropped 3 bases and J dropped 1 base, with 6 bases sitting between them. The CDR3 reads CASSFTGNTEAFF. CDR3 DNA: TGTGCCAGCAGCTTTACAGGGAACACTGAAGCTTTCTTT.

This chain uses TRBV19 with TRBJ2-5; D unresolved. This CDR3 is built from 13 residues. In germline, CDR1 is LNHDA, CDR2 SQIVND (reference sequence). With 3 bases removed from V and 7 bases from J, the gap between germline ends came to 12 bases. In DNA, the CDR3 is TGTGCCAGTAGTATCACCAGGTTGGGGACCCAGTACTTC. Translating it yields CASSITRLGTQYF.

The CDR3 sequence: CSYQTGAENYGYTF. In nucleotides, the CDR3 is TGCAGCTATCAAACAGGGGCGGAGAACTATGGCTACACCTTC. The chain is built from TRBV29-1 and TRBJ1-2; 7 bases line up with TRBD1. The CDR3 spans 14 residues. Germline assignment: CDR1 SQVTM and CDR2 ANQGSEA. The V segment lost 8 bases and the J segment 2 bases; nucleotides outside the gene matches: 11.